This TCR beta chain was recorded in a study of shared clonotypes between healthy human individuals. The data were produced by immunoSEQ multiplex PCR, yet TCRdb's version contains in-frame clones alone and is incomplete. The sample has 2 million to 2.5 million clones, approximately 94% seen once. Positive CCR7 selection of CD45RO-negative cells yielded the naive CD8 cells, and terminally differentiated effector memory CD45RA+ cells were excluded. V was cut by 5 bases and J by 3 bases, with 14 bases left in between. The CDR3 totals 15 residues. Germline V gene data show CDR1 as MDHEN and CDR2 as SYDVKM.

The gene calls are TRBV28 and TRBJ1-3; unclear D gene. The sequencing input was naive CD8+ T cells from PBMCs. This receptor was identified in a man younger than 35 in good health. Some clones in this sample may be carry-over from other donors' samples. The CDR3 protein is CASSPAYGFGNTIYF. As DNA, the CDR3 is TGTGCCAGCAGTCCTGCTTATGGTTTTGGAAACACCATATATTTT.